These 30 T cell receptor beta chains were all obtained from the same sample, sequenced in a study of shared clonotypes between healthy human individuals. Here immunoSEQ multiplex PCR was the method, and the copy in TCRdb shows in-frame clones only, minus some. The repertoire holds some 2.3 million clones, more than 85% seen once, with under 0.45% in the top ten. The sequencing input was naive CD4+ T cells from PBMCs. Subset specified: CD45RA+ positively selected. Receptor source: a man between 18 and 35 years old in good health. Some clones in this sample may be carry-over from other donors' samples.

The chain recombines TRBV12-1 with TRBJ1-3; the DNA was not used to check the table's D call, TRBD1. TRBV12-1 is shown as a pseudogene. The CDR3 has 14 amino acids. CDR3 sequence (DNA): TGTGCCAGCCGCAGGGCCTGGAGTGGAAACACCATATATTTT. This encodes CASRRAWSGNTIYF.

The rearrangement joins TRBV10-3 to TRBJ1-5, with a tentative D call TRBD1 (5 bases). Germline V gene data show CDR1 as ENHRY and CDR2 as SYGVKD. The CDR3 sequence is 15 residues long. V lost 2 bases to trimming and J lost 6 bases, with 14 bases between them. In DNA, the CDR3 is TGTGCCATCAGTGAGCCCGGGGGTCAGGGTCAGCCCCAGCATTTT. It codes for CAISEPGGQGQPQHF.

This clone is a singleton in its sample. The chain links TRBV25-1 to TRBJ2-5; D uncertain. The J call is doubtful: the DNA matches TRBJ2-7 better. This CDR3 comprises 16 residues. Germline CDR1 reads MGHDK; CDR2 reads SYGVNS. In DNA, the CDR3 is TGTGCCAGCAGTGAGCCAGGACCTAGGAGCTCCTACGAGCAGTACTTC. Its protein is CASSEPGPRSSYEQYF.

The rearrangement links TRBV20-1 to TRBJ1-1; D not resolved. Deletions cut 7 bases from V and 1 base from J, with 7 bases between. Germline V gene sequence: CDR1 DFQATT, CDR2 SNEGSKA (reference sequence). There are 11 residues in the CDR3. The CDR3 protein is CSDMGNTEAFF. The CDR3 nucleotides read TGCAGTGATATGGGGAACACTGAAGCTTTCTTT.

The rearrangement links TRBV19 to TRBJ1-4; TRBD1 aligns across 7 bases. This CDR3 is 17 amino acids long. Germline CDR1 LNHDA, CDR2 SQIVND (reference sequence). V lost 7 bases to trimming and J lost 3 bases; unmatched junction nucleotides: 14. This CDR3 is CASTRPGDSRSNEKLFF. The CDR3 nucleotides are TGTGCCAGTACCCGCCCCGGGGACAGCCGTTCTAATGAAAAACTGTTTTTT.

This rearrangement joins TRBV5-6 to TRBJ2-7; 8 bases are shared with TRBD2. With 5 bases clipped from V and 2 bases from J, the junction kept 15 bases outside the gene matches. CDR3 length: 17 residues. Germline V lookup: CDR1 SGHDT, CDR2 YYEEEE. The CDR3 DNA is TGTGCCAGCAGTCGCGGGACTAGGGTCGAGCTCCCCTACGAGCAGTACTTC. It is translated as CASSRGTRVELPYEQYF.

The V and J genes are TRBV4-1 and TRBJ2-1; a possible D gene is TRBD2 (5 bases). Trimming pared 1 base from V and 2 bases from J, leaving 9 bases between. This CDR3 spans 15 amino acids. CDR1 and CDR2 (germline): MGHRA, YSYEKL. The CDR3 spells CASSQARVTYNEQFF. For the CDR3, the DNA is TGCGCCAGCAGCCAAGCGCGGGTCACCTACAATGAGCAGTTCTTC.

The chain uses TRBV30 and TRBJ1-3; D gene unclear. The CDR3 has 15 amino acids. Deletions cut 2 bases from V and 0 bases from J, with 11 bases between. In germline, CDR1 is GTSNPN, CDR2 SVGIG (reference sequence). CDR3 in amino acids: CAWSRVRSSGNTIYF. The CDR3 DNA follows: TGTGCCTGGAGTCGAGTCAGGAGCTCTGGAAACACCATATATTTT.

The rearrangement links TRBV19 to TRBJ1-2; D gene unclear. The CDR3 is 15 amino acids. Trimming pared 2 bases from V and 0 bases from J, leaving 10 bases between. Germline V CDR1 and CDR2: LNHDA, SQIVND (reference sequence). The CDR3 loop reads CASSISGRPNYGYTF. The DNA for the CDR3 is TGTGCCAGTAGTATATCGGGGAGACCTAACTATGGCTACACCTTC. Drawing the rest from reference TRBV19 and TRBJ1-2, the complete variable domain is DGGITQSPKYLFRKEGQNVTLSCEQNLNHDAMYWYRQDPGQGLRLIYYSQIVNDFQKGDIAEGYSVSREKKESFPLTVTSAQKNPTAFYLCASSISGRPNYGYTFGSGTRLTVV.

V and J are TRBV5-1 and TRBJ1-2, with D hard to call. Germline V gene lookup returns CDR1 SGHRS and CDR2 YFSETQ. The CDR3 runs to 14 residues. The ends were cut back, 7 bases at V and 0 bases at J, with 13 bases in the middle. CDR3 DNA sequence: TGCGCCAGCCGAAGCCGTAATCCTAACTATGGCTACACCTTC. Translation: CASRSRNPNYGYTF.

V usage is TRBV4-1 and J usage is TRBJ1-1; the match to TRBD1 covers 8 bases. The CDR3 sequence is 16 residues long. After removal of 1 base from V and 5 bases from J, the junction contained 9 bases not matched to a gene. Per the germline V gene, CDR1 is MGHRA and CDR2 is YSYEKL. The DNA of the CDR3 is TGCGCCAGCAGCCAAGGCGAGGGCAGGGGGCTAACTGAAGCTTTCTTT. Amino acid sequence: CASSQGEGRGLTEAFF.

The rearrangement joins TRBV6-5 to TRBJ2-5; 14 bases fit TRBD2. J gave up 4 bases and V 8 bases, and 6 bases lay outside the gene matches. The CDR3 consists of 15 residues. Per the germline V gene, CDR1 is MNHEY and CDR2 is SVGAGI. The CDR3 coding sequence is TGTGCCAGCTCCCGCGGACTAGCGGGAGGAGAGACCCAGTACTTC. This codes for CASSRGLAGGETQYF.

The CDR3 DNA reads as TGTGCCAGCAGCGGTTGGGGATCACCCCTCCACTTT. Translating it yields CASSGWGSPLHF. V usage is TRBV5-4 and J usage is TRBJ1-6; D gene unclear. Germline CDR1 is SGHNT and CDR2 is YYREEE (reference sequence). V shed 4 bases and J shed 10 bases, with 9 bases lying between them. This CDR3 region has 12 residues. Supplemented by reference TRBV5-4 and TRBJ1-6, the full variable domain reads ETGVTQSPTHLIKTRGQQVTLRCSSQSGHNTVSWYQQALGQGPQFIFQYYREEENGRGNFPPRFSGLQFPNYSSELNVNALELDDSALYLCASSGWGSPLHFGNGTRLTVT.

This rearrangement joins TRBV9 to TRBJ1-2; D is unresolved. Germline V gene data show CDR1 as SGDLS and CDR2 as YYNGEE. Trimming took off 0 bases at V and 6 bases at J, with 9 bases between the two ends. The CDR3 has 13 amino acids. CDR3 sequence (DNA): TGTGCCAGCAGCGTAGCGGGGTATAATGGCTACACCTTC. It specifies CASSVAGYNGYTF.

The chain links TRBV5-1 to TRBJ2-4, with D possibly being TRBD2 (5 bases). Germline values: CDR1 SGHRS, CDR2 YFSETQ. V shed 4 bases and J shed 7 bases, with 18 bases lying between them. This CDR3 contains 15 residues. The CDR3 region is CASSPTAGVVNIQYF. The CDR3 nucleotides are TGCGCCAGCAGCCCGACGGCGGGTGTGGTCAACATTCAGTACTTC. The complete variable domain, with remaining parts taken from reference TRBV5-1 and TRBJ2-4, reads KAGVTQTPRYLIKTRGQQVTLSCSPISGHRSVSWYQQTPGQGLQFLFEYFSETQRNKGNFPGRFSGRQFSNSRSEMNVSTLELGDSALYLCASSPTAGVVNIQYFGAGTRLSVL.

The chain is built from TRBV6-1 and TRBJ1-3, with D uncertain. The CDR3 length is 14 residues. V gave up 4 bases and J gave up 0 bases, with 7 bases separating them. The germline V gene encodes CDR1 MNHNS and CDR2 SASEGT. This chain's CDR3 is CASSVSYSGNTIYF. CDR3 DNA: TGTGCCAGCAGTGTGAGTTACTCTGGAAACACCATATATTTT.

In this sample, this clone turned up many times. This chain connects TRBV19 to TRBJ1-5; unclear D gene. Germline V gene lookup returns CDR1 LNHDA and CDR2 SQIVND (reference sequence). Trimming left V 9 bases short and J 5 bases short, with 11 bases between. The CDR3 covers 12 residues. The CDR3 loop is CASPRIDQPQHF. As DNA, the CDR3 is TGTGCCAGCCCTCGGATCGATCAGCCCCAGCATTTT.

A few counts support this clone. This sequence joins TRBV15 and TRBJ1-1, with D possibly TRBD1 on 6 matching bases. This CDR3 comprises 14 residues. Germline assignment: CDR1 LNHNV and CDR2 YYDKDF (reference sequence). V was trimmed by 8 bases and J by 3 bases, leaving 16 bases between them. The CDR3 nucleotides are TGTGCCACCCGCCTGGGACAAAGGTACACTGAAGCTTTCTTT. Protein sequence: CATRLGQRYTEAFF.

This clone was seen once. This chain links TRBV6-6 with TRBJ1-1, with 8 positions matching TRBD1. The CDR3 totals 16 residues. The trim removed 6 bases at V and 1 base at J, leaving 10 bases unmatched. Germline V gene lookup returns CDR1 MNHNY and CDR2 SVGAGI (reference sequence). CDR3 bases: TGTGCCAGCAGGGGAGGACAGGGCGGAAGGAACACTGAAGCTTTCTTT. It codes for CASRGGQGGRNTEAFF.

The chain has TRBV5-6 and TRBJ2-5; D gene ambiguous. Per germline, CDR1 SGHDT and CDR2 YYEEEE. Trimming cost V 1 base and J 1 base, with 8 bases left between them. The CDR3 spans 14 residues. This CDR3 reads CASSLYRSQETQYF. The CDR3 region has the DNA TGTGCCAGCAGCTTGTATCGCAGCCAAGAGACCCAGTACTTC.

DNA of the CDR3: TGTGCCAGCAGCTTATATGTCCGAGGCTTTGAGCAGTACTTC. Amino acids: CASSLYVRGFEQYF. The chain carries TRBV11-2 and TRBJ2-7; D ambiguous. Germline V gene lookup returns CDR1 SGHAT and CDR2 FQNNGV. V was clipped by 2 bases and J by 7 bases, with 15 bases between them. The CDR3 runs to 14 residues.

The chain couples TRBV5-1 to TRBJ2-1; no clear D. The CDR3 spans 12 residues. CDR1 is SGHRS, CDR2 YFSETQ, per germline. The V end lost 4 bases, the J end lost 8 bases, and 10 bases lay between the germline ends. This chain's CDR3 is CASSVGLDEQFF. The DNA of the CDR3 is TGCGCCAGCAGCGTTGGGCTGGATGAGCAGTTCTTC.

This rearrangement joins TRBV29-1 to TRBJ2-3; D unresolved. The CDR3 sequence is 12 residues long. With 4 bases removed from V and 8 bases from J, the gap between germline ends came to 13 bases. Per germline, CDR1 SQVTM and CDR2 ANQGSEA. DNA of the CDR3: TGCAGCGTTGGAGACCCTCTGGCTACGCAGTATTTT. Translated: CSVGDPLATQYF.

V is TRBV28 and J is TRBJ2-7, with no clear D. This CDR3 spans 17 amino acids. The V end was cut by 2 bases, the J end by 2 bases, with 19 bases between. CDR1 is MDHEN and CDR2 is SYDVKM in the germline V gene. CDR3 in DNA: TGTGCCAGCAGTTTACCCCTAGACACTCCGCTCACCTACGAGCAGTACTTC. It is translated as CASSLPLDTPLTYEQYF.

The chain has TRBV4-2 and TRBJ2-5, with a tentative D call TRBD2 (6 bases). Germline V gene data show CDR1 as LGHNA and CDR2 as YNFKEQ. The CDR3 has 19 amino acids. V gave up 0 bases and J gave up 5 bases, with 25 bases separating them. CDR3 loop: CASSQELRSSGDLRETQYF. CDR3 DNA sequence: TGTGCCAGCAGCCAAGAGTTGCGGAGTAGCGGAGACCTTAGGGAGACCCAGTACTTC.

This rearrangement joins TRBV5-8 to TRBJ1-4; TRBD1 aligns across 9 bases. The CDR3 spans 15 residues. V shed 3 bases, J shed 12 bases, and the junction held 12 bases outside the gene matches. Germline CDR1 and CDR2: SGHTS and YDEGEE. The CDR3 region is CASSSRTGAPAELFF. CDR3 sequence (DNA): TGTGCCAGCAGCTCCCGGACAGGGGCCCCCGCAGAACTGTTTTTT. The full variable domain, with the rest looked up from reference TRBV5-8 and TRBJ1-4, is EAGVTQSPTHLIKTRGQQATLRCSPISGHTSVYWYQQALGLGLQFLLWYDEGEERNRGNFPPRFSGRQFPNYSSELNVNALELEDSALYLCASSSRTGAPAELFFGSGTQLSVL.

V is TRBV7-9 and J is TRBJ1-3; D not certain. The CDR3 has 11 amino acids. From germline, CDR1 is SEHNR and CDR2 FQNEAQ (reference sequence). V lost 5 bases to trimming and J lost 8 bases, with 7 bases between them. The DNA for the CDR3 is TGTGCCAGCAGCCCCACTGACACCATATATTTT. Its protein product is CASSPTDTIYF. Supplemented by reference TRBV7-9 and TRBJ1-3, the full variable domain reads DTGVSQNPRHKITKRGQNVTFRCDPISEHNRLYWYRQTLGQGPEFLTYFQNEAQLEKSRLLSDRFSAERPKGSFSTLEIQRTEQGDSAMYLCASSPTDTIYFGEGSWLTVV.

The chain joins TRBV4-3 to TRBJ2-7; TRBD1 matches 9 bases. The ends lost 0 bases at V and 9 bases at J; junction bases unmatched: 12. This CDR3 contains 16 residues. Germline V gene lookup returns CDR1 LGHNA and CDR2 YSLEER. The CDR3 DNA reads as TGCGCCAGCAGCCAAGATGGGGACAGGGATAGTGGCGCGCAGTACTTC. This translates into CASSQDGDRDSGAQYF.

The chain is built from TRBV11-2 and TRBJ1-1; a weak D match, TRBD1 (5 bases). Germline V lookup: CDR1 SGHAT, CDR2 FQNNGV. V was pared by 1 base and J by 0 bases, with 6 bases between. CDR3 length: 14 residues. DNA for the CDR3: TGTGCCAGCAGCTTAGGGACACTGAACACTGAAGCTTTCTTT. Protein sequence: CASSLGTLNTEAFF.

In this sample, this clone turned up a few times. This sample includes further DNA sequences coding for the same CDR3. The rearrangement joins TRBV7-3 to TRBJ2-5; tentatively, D is TRBD2 (6 bases). The CDR3 totals 14 residues. Trimming took 3 bases from V and 1 from J, leaving 9 bases between them. Germline loops: CDR1 SGHTA, CDR2 FQGTGA. CDR3 protein: CASSFQGGQETQYF. The CDR3 DNA sequence: TGTGCCAGCAGCTTCCAGGGAGGCCAAGAGACCCAGTACTTC.